One and the same sample provided the 6 T cell receptor beta chains below, sequenced in a study of cytomegalovirus exposure and HLA in healthy donors. Both 60 Vbeta primers and 13 Jbeta primers went into the PCR. Data came from immunoSEQ multiplex PCR; TCRdb stores just in-frame clones and leaves some out. The data show 130,000 to 150,000 clones, about two thirds seen once. The source material was PBMCs. These receptors came from a man aged 35 to 55 in good health and CMV-seronegative.

The chain links TRBV30 to TRBJ1-2, with no clear D. CDR1 and CDR2 (germline): GTSNPN, SVGIG (reference sequence). The V end lost 5 bases, the J end lost 2 bases, and 6 bases lay between the germline ends. This CDR3 is built from 11 residues. DNA for the CDR3: TGTGCCTGGGACAACAACTATGGCTACACCTTC. Its protein is CAWDNNYGYTF.

In its sample, this clone was seen a few times. This chain joins TRBV5-6 and TRBJ2-1; 10 bases fit TRBD1. Germline V CDR1 and CDR2: SGHDT, YYEEEE. This CDR3 is built from 15 residues. V gave up 2 bases and J gave up 4 bases; unmatched junction bases: 3. CDR3 amino acids: CASSFPGQGYNEQFF. CDR3 sequence (DNA): TGTGCCAGCAGCTTTCCGGGACAGGGGTACAATGAGCAGTTCTTC.

The CDR3 spells CASSLGSGSFYYEQYF. CDR3 nucleotides: TGTGCCAGCAGCTTAGGGAGCGGGAGTTTCTACTACGAGCAGTACTTC. This chain links TRBV7-6 with TRBJ2-7; 8 bases are a match to TRBD2. V dropped 1 base and J dropped 3; count of bases not matched to a gene: 8. CDR1 and CDR2 from the germline V gene are SGHVS and FNYEAQ. There are 16 residues in the CDR3.

This clone was picked up a small number of times. This chain joins TRBV7-9 and TRBJ2-5; possible D gene TRBD1, 5 bases. The DNA end is more similar to TRBJ2-7, so the J call may be wrong. CDR1 is SEHNR and CDR2 is FQNEAQ in the germline V gene (reference sequence). The CDR3 runs to 12 residues. The CDR3 nucleotides read TGTGCCAGCAGCCTAGGGGACTACGAGCAGTACTTC. Translated, it gives CASSLGDYEQYF.

This rearrangement joins TRBV7-6 to TRBJ2-5; D perhaps matches TRBD2 (5 bases). The ends were cut back, 5 bases at V and 5 bases at J, with 15 bases in the middle. CDR3 size: 14 residues. Germline assignment: CDR1 SGHVS and CDR2 FNYEAQ. The CDR3 sequence is CASSATRAGETQYF. CDR3 sequence (DNA): TGTGCCAGCAGCGCCACCCGCGCGGGTGAGACCCAGTACTTC.

The chain is built from TRBV7-2 and TRBJ2-7, with D hard to call. Germline CDR1 SGHTA, CDR2 FQGNSA. With 2 bases removed from V and 0 bases from J, the gap between germline ends came to 8 bases. This CDR3 has 14 residues. CDR3 DNA: TGTGCCAGCAGCTTAATGCCGAGCTCCTACGAGCAGTACTTC. Its protein is CASSLMPSSYEQYF.